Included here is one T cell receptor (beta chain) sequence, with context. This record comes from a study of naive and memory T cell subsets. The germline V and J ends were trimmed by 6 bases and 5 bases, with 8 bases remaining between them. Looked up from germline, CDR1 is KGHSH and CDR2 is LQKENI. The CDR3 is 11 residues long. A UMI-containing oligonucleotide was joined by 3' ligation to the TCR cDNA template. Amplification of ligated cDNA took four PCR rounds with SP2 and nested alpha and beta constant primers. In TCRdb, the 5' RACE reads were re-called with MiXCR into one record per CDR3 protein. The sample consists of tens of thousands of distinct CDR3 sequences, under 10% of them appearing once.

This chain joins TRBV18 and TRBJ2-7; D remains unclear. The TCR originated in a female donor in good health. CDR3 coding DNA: TGTGCCAGCTCGTCGGTGAACGAGCAGTACTTC. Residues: CASSSVNEQYF.